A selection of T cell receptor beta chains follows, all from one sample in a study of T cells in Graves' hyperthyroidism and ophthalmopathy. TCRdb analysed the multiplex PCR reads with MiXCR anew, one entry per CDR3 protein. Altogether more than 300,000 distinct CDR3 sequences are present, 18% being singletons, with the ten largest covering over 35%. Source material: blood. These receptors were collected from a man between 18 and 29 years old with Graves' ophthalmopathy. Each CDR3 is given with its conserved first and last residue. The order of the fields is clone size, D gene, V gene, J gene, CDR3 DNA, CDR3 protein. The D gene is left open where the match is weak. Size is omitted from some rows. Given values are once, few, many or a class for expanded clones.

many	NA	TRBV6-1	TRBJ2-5	TGTGCCCTAAGTAAGGGGGGCCAAGAGACCCAGTACTTC	CALSKGGQETQYF
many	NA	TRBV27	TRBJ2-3	TGTGCCAGCAGTTCGAGCAGGGGGGAGCCTAGCACAGATACGCAGTATTTT	CASSSSRGEPSTDTQYF
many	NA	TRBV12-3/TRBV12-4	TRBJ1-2	TGTGCCAGCAGTTTTGGGCTTGGCTACACCTTC	CASSFGLGYTF
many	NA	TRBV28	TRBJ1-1	TGTGCCAGCAGCCCACCTCGGGGTATTATCGCTGAAGCTTTCTTT	CASSPPRGIIAEAFF
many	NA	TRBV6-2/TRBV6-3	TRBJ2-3	TGTGCCAGCAGTTACTTCCGACTGGATACGCAGTATTTT	CASSYFRLDTQYF
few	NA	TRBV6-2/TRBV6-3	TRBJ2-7	TGTGCCAGCAGTTACTTGAGGGGGGGCTCCTACGAGCAGTACTTC	CASSYLRGGSYEQYF
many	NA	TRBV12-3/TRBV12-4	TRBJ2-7	TGTGCCAGCAGTCCCGGACGCCTCAGCTTCTCCTACGAGCAGTACTTC	CASSPGRLSFSYEQYF
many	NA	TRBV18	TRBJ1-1	TGTGCCAGCTCACCAAAGGTGGGGACTGAAGCTTTCTTT	CASSPKVGTEAFF
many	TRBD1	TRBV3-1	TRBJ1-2	TGTGCCAGCAGCCAAGTTCCGGGACAGGGGGACTATGGCTACACCTTC	CASSQVPGQGDYGYTF
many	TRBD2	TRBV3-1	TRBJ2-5	TGTGCCAGCAGCCCCCCTAGCGGGGGAGAGACCCAGTACTTC	CASSPPSGGETQYF
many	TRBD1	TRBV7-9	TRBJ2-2	TGTGCCAGCAGCTCACAGGGGGGCACCGGGGAGCTGTTTTTT	CASSSQGGTGELFF
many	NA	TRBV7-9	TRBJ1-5	TGTGCCAGCAGCTCCCTAAATCAGCCCCAGCATTTT	CASSSLNQPQHF
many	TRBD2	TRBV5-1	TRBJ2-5	TGCGCCAGCAGCTTGGTCCCTTCGGGCGGGGGAGAAGAGACCCAGTACTTC	CASSLVPSGGGEETQYF
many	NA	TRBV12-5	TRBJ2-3	TGTGCTAGTGGTTTTGACAGAAGCACAGATACGCAGTATTTT	CASGFDRSTDTQYF
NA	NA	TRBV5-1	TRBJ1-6	TGCGCCAGCAGCTTGGCAGGGGTGTTGTCACCCCTCCACTTT	CASSLAGVLSPLHF
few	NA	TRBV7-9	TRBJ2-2	TGTGCCAGCAGCTCCCCTGTGGGGAACACCGGGGAGCTGTTTTTT	CASSSPVGNTGELFF
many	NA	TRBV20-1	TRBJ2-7	TGCAGTGCTCGTGGCGGACTCGCCTACGAGCAGTACTTC	CSARGGLAYEQYF
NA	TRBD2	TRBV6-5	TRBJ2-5	TGTGCCAGCAGTTTTAGCGGGAGGGCCCGACCAGAGACCCAGTACTTC	CASSFSGRARPETQYF
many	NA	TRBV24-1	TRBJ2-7	TGTGCCACCAGTGATTCGGGGAGGGGACAGACATACGAGCAGTACTTC	CATSDSGRGQTYEQYF
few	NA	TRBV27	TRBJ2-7	TGTGCCAGCAGTACCGGGGACATTTACGAGCAGTACTTC	CASSTGDIYEQYF
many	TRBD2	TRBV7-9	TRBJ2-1	TGTGCCAGCAGTCGGGACTCTAGCGGGGGGGGCAATGAGCAGTTCTTC	CASSRDSSGGGNEQFF
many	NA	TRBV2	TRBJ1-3	TGTGCCAGCAGCCGCGAGAGGGGGACTGGAAACACCATATATTTT	CASSRERGTGNTIYF
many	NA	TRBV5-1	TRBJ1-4	TGCGCCAGCAGCGCATCCGGCGACGTAAAACTGTTTTTT	CASSASGDVKLFF
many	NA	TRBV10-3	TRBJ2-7	TGTGCCATCAGTGAGGGTTACGAGCAGTACTTC	CAISEGYEQYF
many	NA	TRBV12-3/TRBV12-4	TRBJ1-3	TGTGCCAGCAGTTTAGTTGTAGGTGCTGGAAACACCATATATTTT	CASSLVVGAGNTIYF
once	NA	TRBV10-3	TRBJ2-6	TGTGCCACCGACAGGTCTGGGGCCAACGTCCTGACTTTC	CATDRSGANVLTF
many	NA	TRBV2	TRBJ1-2	TGTGCCAGCACCCTAAAAGGAGGGGGAGGAGGCTACACCTTC	CASTLKGGGGGYTF
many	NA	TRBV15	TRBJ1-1	TGTGCCACCAGCAGGCCAACTAACAAGGCTGAAGCTTTCTTT	CATSRPTNKAEAFF
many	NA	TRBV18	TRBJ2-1	TGTGCCAGCTCACAACTAGCCTTAGGGCCGCATGAGCAGTTCTTC	CASSQLALGPHEQFF
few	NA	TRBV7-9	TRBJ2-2	TGTGCCAGCAGCCCGCGGAGTCCGGCGAACACCGGGGAGCTGTTTTTT	CASSPRSPANTGELFF
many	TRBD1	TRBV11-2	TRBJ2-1	TGTGCCAGCAGCACAACGGGACAGGTATACAATGAGCAGTTCTTC	CASSTTGQVYNEQFF
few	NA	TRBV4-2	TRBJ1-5	TGTGCCAGCAGCCAAGATCCGAGCGGTTCATATAGCAATCAGCCCCAGCATTTT	CASSQDPSGSYSNQPQHF
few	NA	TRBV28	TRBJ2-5	TGTGCCAGCAGTTCGGTCACCACCCCCGAGACCCAGTACTTC	CASSSVTTPETQYF
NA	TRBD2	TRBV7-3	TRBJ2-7	TGTGCCAGCAGCGAAACCGGGACTAGCGGGGGGGGACCCAACGAGCAGTACTTC	CASSETGTSGGGPNEQYF
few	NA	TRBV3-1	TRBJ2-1	TGTGCCAGCAGCCCGACTTCGACAGGAGCCGTCTACAATGAGCAGTTCTTC	CASSPTSTGAVYNEQFF
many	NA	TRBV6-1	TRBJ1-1	TGTGCCAGCAGCCGGACCCTCAGTAACACTGAAGCTTTCTTT	CASSRTLSNTEAFF
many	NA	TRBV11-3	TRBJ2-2	TGTGCCAGCAGCTCGACCGGGACCGGGGAGCTGTTTTTT	CASSSTGTGELFF
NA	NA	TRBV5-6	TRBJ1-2	TGTGCCAGCAGCTTGGTGTTGGGGGGCGTGAGTGGCTACACCTTC	CASSLVLGGVSGYTF
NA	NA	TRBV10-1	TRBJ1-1	TGCGCCAGCAGTGGGCCCGTGTGGAGGTGGGTTACTGAAGCTTTCTTT	CASSGPVWRWVTEAFF
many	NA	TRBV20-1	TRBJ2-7	TGCAGTGCTAGAGATTTCAGGGGCAGGAGCTCCTACGAGCAGTACTTC	CSARDFRGRSSYEQYF
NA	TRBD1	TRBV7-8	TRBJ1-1	TGTGCCAGCAGCTTACAATCGACAGGGGCTAAACCTGAAGCTTTCTTT	CASSLQSTGAKPEAFF
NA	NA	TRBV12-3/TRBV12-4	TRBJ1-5	TGTGCCAGCAGTTTAGTGGAGGAGGCGTATCAGCCCCAGCGTTTT	CASSLVEEAYQPQRF
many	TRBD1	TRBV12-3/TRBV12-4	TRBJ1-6	TGTGCCAGCAGTCGAAGGGGGCGAAATTCACCCCTCCACTTT	CASSRRGRNSPLHF
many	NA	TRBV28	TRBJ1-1	TGTGCCAGCAGTATGAACACTGAAGCTTTCTTT	CASSMNTEAFF
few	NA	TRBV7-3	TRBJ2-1	TGTGCCAGCAGCTCCCGGGGGCCAGATTACGTGGTCTACAATGAGCAGTTCTTC	CASSSRGPDYVVYNEQFF
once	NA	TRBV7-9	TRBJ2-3	TGTGCCAGCAGTTCCCGGGGGGCGGGCACAGATACGCAGTATTTT	CASSSRGAGTDTQYF